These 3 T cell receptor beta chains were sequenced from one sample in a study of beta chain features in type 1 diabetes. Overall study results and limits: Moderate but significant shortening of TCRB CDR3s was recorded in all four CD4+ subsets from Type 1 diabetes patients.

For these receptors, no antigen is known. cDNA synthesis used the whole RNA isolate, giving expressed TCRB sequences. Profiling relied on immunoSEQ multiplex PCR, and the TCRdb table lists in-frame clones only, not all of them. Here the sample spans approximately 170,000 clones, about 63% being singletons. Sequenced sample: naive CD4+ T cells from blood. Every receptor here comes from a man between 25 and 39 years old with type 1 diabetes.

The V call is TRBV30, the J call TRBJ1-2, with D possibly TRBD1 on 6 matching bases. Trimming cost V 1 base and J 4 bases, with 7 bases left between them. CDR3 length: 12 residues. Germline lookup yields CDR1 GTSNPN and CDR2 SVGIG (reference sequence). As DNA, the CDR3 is TGTGCCTGGAGTGAGGGGGGCTATGGCTACACCTTC. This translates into CAWSEGGYGYTF.

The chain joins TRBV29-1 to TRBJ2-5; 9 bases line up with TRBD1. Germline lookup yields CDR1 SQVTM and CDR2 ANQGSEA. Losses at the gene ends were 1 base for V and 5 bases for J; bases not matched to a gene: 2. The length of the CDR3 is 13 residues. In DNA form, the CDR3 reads TGCAGCGTTGAAGGACAGGGGGTCGAGACCCAGTACTTC. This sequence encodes CSVEGQGVETQYF.

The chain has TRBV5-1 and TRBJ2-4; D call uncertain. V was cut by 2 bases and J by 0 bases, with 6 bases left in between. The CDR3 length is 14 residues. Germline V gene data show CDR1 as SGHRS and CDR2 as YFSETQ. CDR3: CASSFDVAKNIQYF. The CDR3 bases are TGCGCCAGCAGCTTCGATGTAGCCAAAAACATTCAGTACTTC.